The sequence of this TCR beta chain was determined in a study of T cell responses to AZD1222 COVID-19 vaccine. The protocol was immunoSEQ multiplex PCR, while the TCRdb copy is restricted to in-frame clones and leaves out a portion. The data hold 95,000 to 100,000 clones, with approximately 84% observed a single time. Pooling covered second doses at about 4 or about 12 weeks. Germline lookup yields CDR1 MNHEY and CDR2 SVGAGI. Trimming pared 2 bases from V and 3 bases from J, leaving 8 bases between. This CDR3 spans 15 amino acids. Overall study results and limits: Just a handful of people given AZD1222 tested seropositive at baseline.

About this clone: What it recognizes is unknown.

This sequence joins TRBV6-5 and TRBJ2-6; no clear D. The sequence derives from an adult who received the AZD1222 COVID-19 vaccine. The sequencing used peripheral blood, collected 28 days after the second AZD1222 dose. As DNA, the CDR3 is TGTGCCAGCAGTTACGCCAGGAATGGGGCCAACGTCCTGACTTTC. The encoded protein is CASSYARNGANVLTF.